What follows are 22 T cell receptor beta chains derived from one specimen sequenced in a study of T-cell memory formation after mild COVID-19. TCRdb reprocessed the 5' RACE reads with MiXCR, giving one entry per CDR3 protein. Here the sample spans around 300,000 distinct CDR3 sequences, roughly an eighth being singletons. Sequenced input: PBMCs or a T cell subset sorted from them (not recorded which). Receptors were obtained from a man younger than 30 who had mild COVID-19 (a few samples of this study predate the infection). Cell type and time point are not known.

This clonotype showed up many times. At one end, the junction sequence differs from germline, possibly due to a read error. The J gene is TRBJ2-3, the V gene TRBV9; possibly TRBD2 for D (5 bases). The V gene's germline CDR1 is SGDLS and CDR2 YYNGEE. This CDR3 region has 13 residues. The CDR3 DNA follows: TGCGCCAGCAGCGTCGGGGGCACAGATACGCAGTATTTT. This gives the protein CASSVGGTDTQYF.

This clonotype was observed a few times. The J gene is TRBJ2-3, the V gene TRBV7-2; unclear D gene. V was trimmed by 6 bases and J by 0 bases, leaving 7 bases between them. This CDR3 comprises 13 residues. Germline-derived CDR1 and CDR2 are SGHTA and FQGNSA. The CDR3 DNA is TGTGCCAGCAGGACATGGAGCACAGATACGCAGTATTTT. This encodes CASRTWSTDTQYF.

This clonotype was observed a handful of times. The chain combines TRBV6-5 with TRBJ2-5; D unresolved. Germline assignment: CDR1 MNHEY and CDR2 SVGAGI. Trimming pared 7 bases from V and 1 base from J, leaving 22 bases between. The CDR3 is made up of 17 amino acids. The CDR3 DNA reads TGTGCCAGCATAGGAGCAGGATCCCGAGAATCCCAAGAGACCCAGTACTTC. Residues: CASIGAGSRESQETQYF.

This clonotype occurred a few times. The chain carries TRBV5-1 and TRBJ2-3; 10 bases are shared with TRBD1. V trimming: 4 bases; J trimming: 4 bases; junction bases outside the gene matches: 6. The CDR3 consists of 15 residues. Germline CDR1 is SGHRS and CDR2 is YFSETQ. This CDR3 is CASSGGQGRADTQYF. The DNA of the CDR3 is TGCGCCAGCAGCGGGGGACAGGGGAGAGCAGATACGCAGTATTTT.

This clonotype was seen repeatedly, ten times or more. The rearrangement joins TRBV5-1 to TRBJ2-5; 8 bases align to TRBD1. J gave up 2 bases and V 0 bases, and 6 bases lay outside the gene matches. The CDR3 length is 16 residues. Germline CDR1 and CDR2: SGHRS and YFSETQ. The CDR3 loop is CASSLGGTGSQETQYF. CDR3 DNA sequence: TGCGCCAGCAGCTTGGGCGGGACAGGCTCACAAGAGACCCAGTACTTC.

The chain combines TRBV9 with TRBJ2-5, with D perhaps matching TRBD1 (6 bases). Germline V CDR1 and CDR2: SGDLS, YYNGEE. Trimming left V 0 bases short and J 2 bases short, with 11 bases between. This CDR3 comprises 15 residues. The CDR3 DNA reads as TGTGCCAGCAGCGTAGGACAGGCCTCTCAAGAGACCCAGTACTTC. Protein product: CASSVGQASQETQYF.

This clonotype has more than one count but fewer than ten. V usage is TRBV6-5 and J usage is TRBJ2-7; possible D gene TRBD2, 7 bases. Trimming removed 2 bases from V and 1 base from J, with 12 bases in between. CDR3 length: 15 residues. In germline, CDR1 is MNHEY, CDR2 SVGAGI. In DNA form, the CDR3 reads TGTGCCAGCAGTTACGGCGGGGGCTTTTCCTACGAGCAGTACTTC. This sequence encodes CASSYGGGFSYEQYF.

The chain carries TRBV29-1 and TRBJ1-1, with TRBD1 matching 7 bases. The V gene end was trimmed by 7 bases and the J gene end by 4 bases; junction bases not matched to a gene: 12. CDR3 size: 14 residues. Germline V lookup: CDR1 SQVTM, CDR2 ANQGSEA. Here the CDR3 reads CSARIGGFGTEAFF. The CDR3 bases are TGCAGCGCTCGTATAGGGGGCTTCGGCACTGAAGCTTTCTTT.

The table lists this clonotype with many counts. This chain connects TRBV5-1 to TRBJ2-1, with 10 bases lining up with TRBD1. Germline assignment: CDR1 SGHRS and CDR2 YFSETQ. The J segment lost 2 bases and the V segment lost 3 bases, leaving 5 bases of the junction unmatched. There are 16 residues in the CDR3. CDR3 DNA sequence: TGCGCCAGCAGCTCCGGGACAGGGGTTCCCTACAATGAGCAGTTCTTC. Translated: CASSSGTGVPYNEQFF.

This clonotype came up many times. The chain employs TRBV12-3 or TRBV12-4 and TRBJ1-5; D perhaps matches TRBD1 (6 bases). The CDR3 spans 14 residues. V lost 1 base, J lost 2 bases, and 6 bases lay in between. The CDR3 loop reads CASSLEGGNQPQHF. CDR3 in DNA: TGTGCCAGCAGTTTAGAGGGGGGCAATCAGCCCCAGCATTTT.

Only a few counts were recorded for this clonotype. This chain connects TRBV7-2 to TRBJ1-2; 8 positions match TRBD1. V shed 2 bases, J shed 2 bases, and the junction held 4 bases outside the gene matches. The CDR3 extends over 15 amino acids. Germline loops: CDR1 SGHTA, CDR2 FQGNSA. In DNA, the CDR3 is TGTGCCAGCAGCTTATCCGGGACAGGCAACTATGGCTACACCTTC. It is translated as CASSLSGTGNYGYTF.

This clonotype appeared many times. The chain recombines TRBV20-1 with TRBJ2-3; the match to TRBD2 covers 7 bases. V was pared by 2 bases and J by 0 bases, with 5 bases of the junction left unmatched. The CDR3 loop spans 15 amino acids. Germline CDR1 and CDR2: DFQATT and SNEGSKA (reference sequence). The CDR3 sequence is CSARLPGLSTDTQYF. The DNA of the CDR3 is TGCAGTGCTAGACTTCCGGGACTAAGCACAGATACGCAGTATTTT.

In this sample, this clonotype turned up a few times. The chain recombines TRBV6-2 or TRBV6-3 with TRBJ2-1; 9 nucleotides line up with TRBD2. The CDR3 covers 16 residues. CDR1 and CDR2 (germline): MNHEY, SVGEGT. Trimming took 0 bases from V and 7 from J; bases not matched to a gene: 7. The CDR3 sequence: CASSYSPSGVLNEQFF. CDR3 DNA sequence: TGTGCCAGCAGTTACTCGCCTAGCGGGGTATTAAATGAGCAGTTCTTC.

The rearrangement joins TRBV6-5 to TRBJ1-1; tentative D call: TRBD1 (5 bases). The germline V gene has CDR1 MNHEY and CDR2 SVGAGI. The V gene lost 5 bases and the J gene lost 8 bases, with 12 bases spanning the gap. This CDR3 has 12 amino acids. DNA of the CDR3: TGTGCCAGCAGTCAACGGGGGACCGAAGCTTTCTTT. It specifies CASSQRGTEAFF.

This clonotype came up a few times. The V gene is TRBV4-1, the J gene TRBJ1-2, with D perhaps TRBD1 (5 bases). The V and J ends lost 2 bases and 2 bases respectively, with 15 bases between them. This CDR3 has 16 amino acids. The germline V gene has CDR1 MGHRA and CDR2 YSYEKL. The CDR3 loop is CASSQPQGRVNYGYTF. The CDR3 bases are TGCGCCAGCAGCCAACCTCAAGGCAGGGTAAACTATGGCTACACCTTC.

V and J are TRBV6-2 or TRBV6-3 and TRBJ2-3; D may be TRBD2 (5 bases). The CDR3 is 13 residues long. V shed 8 bases and J shed 1 base, with 10 bases lying between them. Germline V CDR1 and CDR2: MNHEY, SVGEGT. CDR3 sequence reads: CASYAGGTDTQYF. The DNA for the CDR3 is TGTGCCAGCTACGCGGGCGGCACAGATACGCAGTATTTT.

This clonotype has a handful of counts. This chain joins TRBV20-1 and TRBJ1-1; D is undetermined. Germline values: CDR1 DFQATT, CDR2 SNEGSKA (reference sequence). This CDR3 region has 11 residues. Trimming removed 4 bases from V and 2 bases from J, with 5 bases in between. CDR3 region: CSAILNTEAFF. CDR3 nucleotides: TGCAGTGCTATTTTAAACACTGAAGCTTTCTTT.

The sample holds many counts of this clonotype. The J gene is TRBJ2-3, the V gene TRBV5-1, with D unresolved. This CDR3 spans 16 amino acids. The V end was cut by 0 bases, the J end by 0 bases, with 11 bases between. Germline lookup yields CDR1 SGHRS and CDR2 YFSETQ. The CDR3 nucleotides read TGCGCCAGCAGCTTGGTGGACGCCGCTAGCACAGATACGCAGTATTTT. It encodes CASSLVDAASTDTQYF.

The chain joins TRBV7-3 to TRBJ2-5; no reliable D call. Germline CDR1 is SGHTA and CDR2 is FQGTGA. V lost 2 bases and J 0 bases, leaving 7 bases between the germline ends. The CDR3 extends over 14 amino acids. DNA for the CDR3: TGTGCCAGCAGCTTAGTGTTCAACCAAGAGACCCAGTACTTC. Translating it yields CASSLVFNQETQYF.

The gene calls are TRBV20-1 and TRBJ2-1; unclear D gene. V gave up 5 bases and J gave up 3 bases, with 17 bases separating them. Germline CDR1 and CDR2: DFQATT and SNEGSKA (reference sequence). The CDR3 is 15 residues long. CDR3 protein: CSAVPQEYLYNEQFF. The CDR3 DNA is TGCAGTGCTGTACCTCAGGAGTACCTCTACAATGAGCAGTTCTTC.

This clonotype was counted ten times or more. The chain joins TRBV24-1 to TRBJ1-1; possibly TRBD1 for D (5 bases). V lost 9 bases and J 10 bases, leaving 11 bases between the germline ends. The CDR3 is 10 amino acids. Germline CDR1 is KGHDR and CDR2 is SFDVKD. The CDR3 sequence is CATHTGGAFF. The CDR3 DNA reads as TGTGCCACCCACACGGGGGGAGCTTTCTTT.

The V and J genes are TRBV7-9 and TRBJ1-2, with 7 bases aligning to TRBD1. The CDR3 is made up of 16 amino acids. Germline V lookup: CDR1 SEHNR, CDR2 FQNEAQ (reference sequence). Trimming removed 2 bases from V and 5 bases from J; junction bases left unmatched: 11. The CDR3 reads CASSLTAGDSSYGYTF. The DNA of the CDR3 is TGTGCCAGCAGCTTAACTGCCGGGGACAGTTCATATGGCTACACCTTC. Full variable domain (remainder filled in from reference TRBV7-9 and TRBJ1-2): DTGVSQNPRHKITKRGQNVTFRCDPISEHNRLYWYRQTLGQGPEFLTYFQNEAQLEKSRLLSDRFSAERPKGSFSTLEIQRTEQGDSAMYLCASSLTAGDSSYGYTFGSGTRLTVV.